This record concerns one T cell receptor beta chain sequence. This CDR3 spans 16 amino acids. V was clipped by 0 bases and J by 1 base, with 9 bases between them. CDR1 and CDR2 from the germline V gene are LGHNA and YSLEER. Clones were sequenced by immunoSEQ multiplex PCR, and TCRdb holds only the in-frame ones, with some missing. The sample has approximately 210,000 clones, about 86% seen once. The data were taken from a study of blood T cell repertoires in COVID-19. Membership in each cohort depended on participant-reported clinical history. The clonotype comes from a woman aged 50 to 60 with acute COVID-19. The sample comprised PBMCs or T cells enriched from blood (not recorded which). The chain joins TRBV4-3 to TRBJ1-4, with D unclear. The CDR3 DNA is TGCGCCAGCAGCCAAGAATTCTCCAGAACTAATGAAAAACTGTTTTTT. Amino acid sequence: CASSQEFSRTNEKLFF.